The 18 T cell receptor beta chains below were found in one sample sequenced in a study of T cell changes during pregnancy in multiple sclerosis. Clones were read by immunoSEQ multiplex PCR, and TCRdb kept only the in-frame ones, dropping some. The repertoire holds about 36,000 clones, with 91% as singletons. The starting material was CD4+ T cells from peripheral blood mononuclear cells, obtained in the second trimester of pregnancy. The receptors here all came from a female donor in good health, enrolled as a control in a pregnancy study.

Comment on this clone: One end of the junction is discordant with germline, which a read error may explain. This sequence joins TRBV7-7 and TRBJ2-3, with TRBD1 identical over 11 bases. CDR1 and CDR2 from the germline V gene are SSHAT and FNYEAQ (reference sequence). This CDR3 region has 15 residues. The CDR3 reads CASSTGTGGTDTQYF. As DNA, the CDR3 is TGTGCTAGCAGCACCGGGACAGGGGGGACAGATACGCAGTATTTT.

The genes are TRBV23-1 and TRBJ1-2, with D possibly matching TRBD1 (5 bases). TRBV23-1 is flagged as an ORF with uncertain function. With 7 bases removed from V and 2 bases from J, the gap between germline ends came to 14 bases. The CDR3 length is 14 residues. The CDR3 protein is CASIQVGGNYGYTF. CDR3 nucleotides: TGCGCCAGCATCCAAGTCGGGGGAAACTATGGCTACACCTTC.

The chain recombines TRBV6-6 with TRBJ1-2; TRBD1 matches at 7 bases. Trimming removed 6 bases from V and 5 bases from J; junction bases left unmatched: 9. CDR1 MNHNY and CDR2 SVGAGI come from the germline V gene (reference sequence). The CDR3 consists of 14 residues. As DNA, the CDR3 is TGTGCCAGCAGAAACTCGGACAGGAGATATGGCTACACCTTC. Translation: CASRNSDRRYGYTF.

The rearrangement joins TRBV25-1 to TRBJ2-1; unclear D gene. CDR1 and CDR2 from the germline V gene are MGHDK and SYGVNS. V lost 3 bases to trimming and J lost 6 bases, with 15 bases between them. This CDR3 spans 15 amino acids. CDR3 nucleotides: TGTGCCAGCAGTGATCCCCAGAGGTCGGGCAATGAGCAGTTCTTC. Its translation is CASSDPQRSGNEQFF.

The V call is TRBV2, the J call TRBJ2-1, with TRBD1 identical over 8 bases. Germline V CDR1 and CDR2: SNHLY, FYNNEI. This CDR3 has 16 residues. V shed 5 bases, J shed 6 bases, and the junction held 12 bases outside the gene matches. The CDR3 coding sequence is TGTGCCAGCAGTCGTAGCACCGGGACAGGTCCCAATGAGCAGTTCTTC. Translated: CASSRSTGTGPNEQFF.

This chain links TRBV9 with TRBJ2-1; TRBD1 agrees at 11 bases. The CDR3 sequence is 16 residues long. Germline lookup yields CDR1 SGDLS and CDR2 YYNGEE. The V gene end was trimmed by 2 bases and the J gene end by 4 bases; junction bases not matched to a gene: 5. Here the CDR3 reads CASSVLGTGGYNEQFF. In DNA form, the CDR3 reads TGTGCCAGCAGCGTCCTCGGGACAGGGGGGTACAATGAGCAGTTCTTC.

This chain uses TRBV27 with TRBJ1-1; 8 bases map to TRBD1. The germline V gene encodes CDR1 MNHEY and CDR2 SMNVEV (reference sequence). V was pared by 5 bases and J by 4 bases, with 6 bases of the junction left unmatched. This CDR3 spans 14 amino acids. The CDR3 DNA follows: TGTGCCAGCAGTCACAGGGGGGCAGGCACTGAAGCTTTCTTT. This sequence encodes CASSHRGAGTEAFF.

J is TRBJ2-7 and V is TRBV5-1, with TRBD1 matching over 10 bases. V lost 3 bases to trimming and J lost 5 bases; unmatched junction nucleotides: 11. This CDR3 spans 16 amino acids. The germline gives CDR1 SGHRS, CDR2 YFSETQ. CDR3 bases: TGCGCCAGCAGCTCGAACCCGGGACAGGGGTTGCACGAGCAGTACTTC. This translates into CASSSNPGQGLHEQYF.

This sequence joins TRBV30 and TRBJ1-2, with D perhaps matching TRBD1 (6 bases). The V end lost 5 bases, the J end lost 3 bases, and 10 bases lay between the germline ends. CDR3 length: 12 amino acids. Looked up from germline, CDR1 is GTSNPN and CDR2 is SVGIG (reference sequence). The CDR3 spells CAWLRGDYGYTF. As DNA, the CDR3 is TGTGCCTGGCTCAGGGGTGACTATGGCTACACCTTC.

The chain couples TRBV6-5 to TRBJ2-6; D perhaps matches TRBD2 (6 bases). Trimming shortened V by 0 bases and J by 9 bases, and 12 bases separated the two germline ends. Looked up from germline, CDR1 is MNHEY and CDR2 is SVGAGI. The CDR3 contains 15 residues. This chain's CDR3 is CASSYSIWEVNVLTF. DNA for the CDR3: TGTGCCAGCAGTTACTCGATTTGGGAGGTCAACGTCCTGACTTTC.

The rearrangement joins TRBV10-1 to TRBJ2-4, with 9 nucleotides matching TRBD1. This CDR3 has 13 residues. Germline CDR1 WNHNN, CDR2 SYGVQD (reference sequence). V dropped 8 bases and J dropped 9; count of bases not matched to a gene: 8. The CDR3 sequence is CASARTGAGIQYF. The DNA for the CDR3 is TGCGCCAGCGCACGGACAGGGGCAGGCATTCAGTACTTC.

DNA of the CDR3: TGTGCCAGCAGCGCCTTTGAGGGGGTGAATCAGCCCCAGCATTTT. Its protein is CASSAFEGVNQPQHF. The V and J genes are TRBV7-2 and TRBJ1-5, with TRBD1 as a possible D gene (6 bases). V shed 5 bases and J shed 4 bases, with 15 bases lying between them. The CDR3 totals 15 residues. Germline CDR1 and CDR2: SGHTA and FQGNSA. Drawing the rest from reference TRBV7-2 and TRBJ1-5, the complete variable domain is GAGVSQSPSNKVTEKGKDVELRCDPISGHTALYWYRQSLGQGLEFLIYFQGNSAPDKSGLPSDRFSAERTGGSVSTLTIQRTQQEDSAVYLCASSAFEGVNQPQHFGDGTRLSIL.

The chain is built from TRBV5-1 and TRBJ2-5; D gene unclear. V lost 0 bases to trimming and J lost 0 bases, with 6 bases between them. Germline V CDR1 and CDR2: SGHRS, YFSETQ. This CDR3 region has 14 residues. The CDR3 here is CASSLEPNQETQYF. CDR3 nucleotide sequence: TGCGCCAGCAGCTTGGAGCCTAACCAAGAGACCCAGTACTTC.

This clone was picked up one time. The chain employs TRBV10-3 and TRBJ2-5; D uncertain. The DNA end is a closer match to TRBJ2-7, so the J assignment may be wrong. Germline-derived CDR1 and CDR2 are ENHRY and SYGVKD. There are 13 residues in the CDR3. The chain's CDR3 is CAISETEFDEQYF. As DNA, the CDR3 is TGTGCCATCAGTGAGACGGAGTTTGACGAGCAGTACTTC.

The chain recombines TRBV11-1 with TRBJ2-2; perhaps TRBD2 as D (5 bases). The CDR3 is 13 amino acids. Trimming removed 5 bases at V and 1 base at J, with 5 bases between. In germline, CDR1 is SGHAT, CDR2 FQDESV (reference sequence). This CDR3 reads CASSRGNTGELFF. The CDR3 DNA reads TGTGCCAGCAGCCGGGGGAACACCGGGGAGCTGTTTTTT.

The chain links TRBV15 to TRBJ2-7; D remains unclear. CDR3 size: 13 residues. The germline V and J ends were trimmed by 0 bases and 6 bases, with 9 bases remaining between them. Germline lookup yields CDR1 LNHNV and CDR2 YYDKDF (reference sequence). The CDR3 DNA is TGTGCCACCAGCAGAGATCTATCACGCGAGCAGTACTTC. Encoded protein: CATSRDLSREQYF.

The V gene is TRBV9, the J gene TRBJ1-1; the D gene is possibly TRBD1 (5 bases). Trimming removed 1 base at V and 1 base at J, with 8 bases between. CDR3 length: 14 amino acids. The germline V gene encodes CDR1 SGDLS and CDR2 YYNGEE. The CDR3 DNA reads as TGTGCCAGCAGCGTATCGGGGGGGAACACTGAAGCTTTCTTT. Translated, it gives CASSVSGGNTEAFF.

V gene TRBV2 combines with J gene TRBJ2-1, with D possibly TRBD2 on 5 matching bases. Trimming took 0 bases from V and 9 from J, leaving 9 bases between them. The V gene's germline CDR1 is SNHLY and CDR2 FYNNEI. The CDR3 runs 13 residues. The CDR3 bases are TGTGCCAGCAGTGAAGCGTTTGGAGGTGAGCAGTTCTTC. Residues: CASSEAFGGEQFF.